This is a list of T cell receptor beta chains from one sample in a study of blood T cell repertoires in COVID-19. Profiled with immunoSEQ multiplex PCR; TCRdb holds only in-frame clones, not every one. The profile covers around 300,000 clones, with more than 85% appearing a single time and approximately 2.1% taken by the ten largest. Sequencing was carried out using peripheral blood. The receptor source for this set is a woman younger than 45 with COVID-19, enrolled during active disease. The CDR3 runs from the conserved cysteine through the conserved F or W. D genes are given only for firm matches.

V	D	J	CDR3
TRBV5-5	.	TRBJ1-6	CASSLRGNYNSPLHF
TRBV25-1	.	TRBJ1-1	CASSESGDMNTEAFF
TRBV5-1	TRBD2	TRBJ2-1	CASRGQVLAGGLYNEQFF
TRBV4-1	TRBD2	TRBJ2-3	CASRKGLAGLTDTQYF
TRBV6-5	TRBD1	TRBJ2-7	CASSYRGQGYEQYF
TRBV10-3	TRBD2	TRBJ2-7	CAISESTSGIYEQYF
TRBV28	TRBD1	TRBJ2-5	CASSNRDRGLGMETQYF
TRBV27	.	TRBJ2-1	CASSLRGMSYNEQFF
TRBV6-5	TRBD1	TRBJ2-5	CASRRTGQGRETQYF
TRBV15	TRBD1	TRBJ1-2	CATKGDRGDYGYTF
TRBV29-1	.	TRBJ2-1	CSVGGRAYNEQFF
TRBV10-2	.	TRBJ1-5	CASSEFENQPQHF
TRBV11-2	TRBD1	TRBJ2-1	CASSFMGQSYNEQFF
TRBV12-3/TRBV12-4	.	TRBJ2-7	CASSGNYEQYF
TRBV5-4	.	TRBJ1-1	CASSPGRGMNTEAFF
TRBV28	TRBD1	TRBJ1-5	CASSPGQVHQPQHF
TRBV6-5	TRBD1	TRBJ1-2	CASSPLLDRDYGYTF
TRBV2	TRBD1	TRBJ1-2	CASSGGQATSYGYTF
TRBV7-9	.	TRBJ1-1	CASSSQGGRLGTEAFF
TRBV9	.	TRBJ1-6	CASSVGRGLSSPLHF
TRBV5-1	.	TRBJ1-1	CASSFRGFRDRNTEAFF
TRBV7-2	.	TRBJ1-5	CASSFKGGNQPQHF
TRBV30	.	TRBJ1-1	CAWSARTEAFF
TRBV19	.	TRBJ1-5	CASSIDSSNQPQHF
TRBV3-1/TRBV3-2	.	TRBJ2-7	CASSQAYPGDDYEQYF
TRBV7-2	.	TRBJ1-1	CAIRTVVSGGEAFF
TRBV11-2	TRBD1	TRBJ2-2	CASSFDRGSGELFF
TRBV13	TRBD2	TRBJ2-1	CASSRGLAGPNEQFF
TRBV5-1	.	TRBJ1-1	CASSWTVNTEAFF
TRBV5-5	TRBD1	TRBJ2-7	CASSLGGTGAYEQYF
TRBV3-1/TRBV3-2	.	TRBJ2-4	CASSSLGGNIQYF
TRBV19	.	TRBJ2-7	CASSIGLTYEQYF
TRBV30	.	TRBJ2-2	CAWRRRNTGELFF
TRBV7-3	.	TRBJ1-6	CASSFGVKNSPLHF
TRBV13	TRBD2	TRBJ2-1	CASSSAGTSGNNEQFF
TRBV4-1	TRBD2	TRBJ2-1	CASSQEGLAGVSYAQFF
TRBV19	.	TRBJ2-7	CASSIFGVTYEQYF
TRBV5-1	.	TRBJ1-1	CASSYDRGTEAFF
TRBV18	TRBD2	TRBJ2-5	CASSPAGRVQETQYF
TRBV9	TRBD2	TRBJ2-2	CASSVYGRAGVGELFF
TRBV11-3	.	TRBJ1-1	CASSLDGGNTEAFF
TRBV5-6	.	TRBJ1-1	CASRTRGMNTEAFF
TRBV15	.	TRBJ1-2	CATRESGEGGGYTF
TRBV19	TRBD2	TRBJ2-7	CASSGRETYEQYF
TRBV6-5	.	TRBJ1-2	CASSYGGVYGYTF
TRBV5-1	TRBD1	TRBJ2-3	CASSLGGGADTQYF
TRBV7-9	.	TRBJ2-3	CASRQGQSSTDTQYF